This T cell receptor (beta chain) was obtained from a study of vaccination and CD4 T cells after COVID-19. The germline gives CDR1 MGHDK, CDR2 SYGVNS. This CDR3 spans 16 amino acids. V dropped 4 bases and J dropped 2 bases, with 14 bases sitting between them. This sample's treatment: 10-day PBMC culture with coronavirus spike peptide pools or control peptides (ViraFEST assay). About this clonotype itself: No antigen is known for it.

With the Oncomine TCR Beta short-read assay, DNA from cultured CD4+ T cells was sequenced. Using the QIAamp micro DNA kit, genomic DNA was extracted from the CD4+ T cells that had been cultured. MiXCR, run by TCRdb on the PCR reads, gives a single entry per CDR3 protein. The data show about 8,000 distinct CDR3 sequences, 45% to 50% seen once. The sequenced material came from CD4+ T cells from blood, cultured in vitro. This chain connects TRBV25-1 to TRBJ2-2; D is unresolved. The source of this sequence is a human donor who had recovered from COVID-19. CDR3 DNA: TGTGCCAGCAGTGGCTGGCGGATGATTAACACCGGGGAGCTGTTTTTT. It encodes CASSGWRMINTGELFF.